This TCR beta chain was profiled in a study of blood T cells in healthy people across ages (dated by TCRdb to the mid-2010s). Background on the whole study: In model experiments, template switching captured roughly one uniquely barcoded TCR beta cDNA molecule for every two T cells. To avoid experimental bias, donors of different ages were randomly spread across the sequencing lanes. To track age-related changes in TCR beta repertoire diversity, the study relied on deep sequencing normalized with unique cDNA molecular identifiers. The study analyzed two additional independent replicas of 1 million unique cDNA reads from the same blood draw for two donors, one aged 18 to 29 and one aged 80 or older. The donors were split into four age groups: young (average roughly 15 years), middle-aged (39), aged (62) and long-lived (about 74). What the study reported, not specific to this receptor: Estimates of total diversity based on one million sequenced T cells were considered lower bounds and underestimates. A strong correlation was found between observed TCR beta diversity and the percentage of naive T cells measured by flow cytometry. Because profiling used bulk unsorted PBMCs, naive and antigen-experienced compartments could not be compared conclusively. Compared with the aged group, the long-lived group had more naive CD4+ T cells, fewer expanded clones and increased TCR diversity, a pattern suggesting age selection. As age increased, observed TCR beta diversity per million T cells dropped in a roughly linear way, and a significant reduction was already evident by age about 40. Donor CMV infection status was unknown, potentially confounding age-related changes in expanded clonotypes.

The approximately 40 donors, aged roughly 6 to 95 years, were systemically healthy Caucasian individuals from Russia. Each donor gave 9.5 to 10 milliliters of peripheral blood, drawn into EDTA-treated Vacutainer tubes. PBMCs were isolated by Ficoll-Paque density-gradient centrifugation, with at least 7 million obtained per sample. Total RNA was extracted from PBMCs with Trizol reagent, with at least 6 micrograms obtained per sample. The percentages of naive CD45RAhigh/CD27high T cells were determined by flow cytometry on a PBMC aliquot from every donor. This clonotype showed up just a few times. Which antigen it targets is not known. Per-base qualities were not stored, and no clone one base away is much larger. Library creation used 5' RACE. Sequenced using an Illumina HiSeq 2500. A second PCR of roughly 6 to 11 cycles was run with a J-beta primer mix and a sample-barcoded 5' primer. Each TCR beta cDNA molecule received a unique molecular identifier from a template-switch 5' adaptor carrying 12 random nucleotides. Each sample yielded at least 3 million CDR3-containing paired-end reads. The Mint cDNA synthesis kit, primed by a TRBC-specific oligonucleotide, was used to synthesize first-strand cDNA from all RNA. All cDNA was treated with uracil-DNA glycosylase and then went through a first 18-cycle PCR with the universal primers M1SS and BC2_uni_R. The study's processing was this. For normalization, 1 million high-quality reads were randomly selected from each sample, with every read carrying a distinct molecular identifier. Reads sharing molecular identifiers were discarded rather than binned into consensus sequences. CDR3 identification, clonotype clustering and error correction used MiTCR with a Q25 quality threshold and the strictest error-elimination algorithm. A nonparametric unseen species model with Euler transformation was used to estimate a lower bound on total TCR beta diversity. TCRdb reanalyzed the raw reads on its own, using fastp at Q25 for trimming and MiXCR for clone calling, and kept in-frame beta chains. Every entry covers one CDR3 protein and lists the most common genes and DNA from its rows. TCRdb assigned the V and J calls; the authors' analysis was not used. The sample records 780,000 or so distinct CDR3 sequences, roughly 56% of which are singletons. The ten largest clones add up to around a quarter of the sample.

The CDR3 runs 12 residues from the cysteine to the phenylalanine. The entry retains the CDR3 DNA only, 36 bases that are in frame from base 1. Cut back by 7 bases and 9 bases, the V and J ends lie 13 bases apart. CDR1 and CDR2, per the germline V gene, are KGHDR and SFDVKD. The sequencing input was blood. The clonotype comes from a man aged 35-49 years in good health. The chain is assembled from TRBV24-1 and TRBJ2-3; the D segment could be TRBD1, given 6 matching bases. CDR3 sequence: CATRNIQGTQYF. The DNA reads as follows: TGTGCCACCAGGAACATACAGGGAACGCAGTATTTT.